The TCR beta chain described here comes from a study of CD8 T cells in ankylosing spondylitis. Quantitative barcoded 5'-RACE was used to prepare TCR beta libraries. TCRdb analysed the 5' RACE reads with MiXCR anew, one entry per CDR3 protein. This sample has hundreds of thousands of distinct CDR3 sequences, with less than 10% found just once. This clonotype was observed at least ten times. Germline V CDR1 and CDR2: SEHNR, FQNEAQ (reference sequence). The CDR3 has 15 amino acids. Trimming shortened V by 0 bases and J by 2 bases, and 9 bases separated the two germline ends. The sequence was obtained from a male donor with ankylosing spondylitis or in good health (not recorded which). The chain recombines TRBV7-9 with TRBJ2-3; D gene uncertain. The material sequenced was blood, either unsorted or a sorted T cell fraction (not recorded which). CDR3 sequence: CASSLAVRNTDTQYF. The CDR3 nucleotides read TGTGCCAGCAGCTTAGCTGTACGGAACACAGATACGCAGTATTTT.